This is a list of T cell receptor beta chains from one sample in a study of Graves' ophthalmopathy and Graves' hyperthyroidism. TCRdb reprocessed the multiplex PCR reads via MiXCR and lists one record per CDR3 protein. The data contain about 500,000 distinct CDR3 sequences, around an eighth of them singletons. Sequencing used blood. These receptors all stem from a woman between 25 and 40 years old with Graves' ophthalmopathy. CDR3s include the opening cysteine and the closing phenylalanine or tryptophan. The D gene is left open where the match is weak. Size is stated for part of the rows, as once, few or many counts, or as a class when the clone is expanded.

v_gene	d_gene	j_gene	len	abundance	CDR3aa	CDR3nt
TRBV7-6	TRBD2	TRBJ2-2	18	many	CASSRLLGLAGGPGELFF	TGTGCCAGCAGCCGACTCCTGGGACTAGCGGGAGGGCCCGGGGAGCTGTTTTTT
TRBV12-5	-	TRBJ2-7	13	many	CASGLVSGPEQYF	TGTGCTAGTGGTTTGGTATCGGGTCCCGAGCAGTACTTC
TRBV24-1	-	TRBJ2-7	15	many	CATSDRLPLGAEQYF	TGTGCCACCAGTGATCGACTTCCACTGGGAGCGGAGCAGTACTTC
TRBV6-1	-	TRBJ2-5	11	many	CASSTRETQYF	TGTGCCAGCAGTACAAGAGAGACCCAGTACTTC
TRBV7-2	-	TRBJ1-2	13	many	CASSLQGTRSYTF	TGTGCCAGCAGCTTACAGGGGACCAGGAGCTACACCTTC
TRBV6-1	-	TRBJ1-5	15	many	CASSVGTYLHQPQHF	TGTGCCAGCAGTGTCGGGACCTATTTGCATCAGCCCCAGCATTTT
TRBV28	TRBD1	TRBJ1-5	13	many	CASSRQGRQPQHF	TGTGCCAGCAGCCGACAGGGGAGACAGCCCCAGCATTTT
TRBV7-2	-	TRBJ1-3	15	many	CASKDQTGAGNTIYF	TGTGCCAGTAAGGATCAAACGGGGGCTGGAAACACCATATATTTT
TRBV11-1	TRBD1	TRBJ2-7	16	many	CASSLRGDRSSYEQYF	TGTGCCAGCAGCTTAAGGGGGGACAGGAGCTCCTACGAGCAGTACTTC
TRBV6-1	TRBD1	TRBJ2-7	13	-	CATGRQGPYEQYF	TGTGCCACCGGCCGACAGGGACCCTACGAGCAGTACTTC
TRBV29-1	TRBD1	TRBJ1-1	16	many	CSVEDFGDRVGTEAFF	TGCAGCGTTGAAGATTTCGGGGACAGGGTAGGCACTGAAGCTTTCTTT
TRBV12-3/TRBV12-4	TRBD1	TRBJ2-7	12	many	CASGRRRGEQYF	TGTGCCAGCGGGAGACGCAGGGGGGAGCAGTACTTC
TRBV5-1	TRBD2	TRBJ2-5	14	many	CASTGGTYQETQYF	TGCGCCAGCACGGGGGGAACGTACCAAGAGACCCAGTACTTC
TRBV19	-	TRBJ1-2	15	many	CASSMLAGGQDGYTF	TGTGCCAGTAGTATGCTTGCGGGGGGACAAGATGGCTACACCTTC
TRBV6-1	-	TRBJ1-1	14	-	CASSPWLENTEAFF	TGTGCCAGCAGCCCCTGGCTAGAGAACACTGAAGCTTTCTTT
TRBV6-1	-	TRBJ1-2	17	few	CASTPGFRGLLQYGYTF	TGTGCCAGCACCCCGGGATTCCGAGGATTGTTGCAATATGGCTACACCTTC
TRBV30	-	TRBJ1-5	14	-	CAWSAGTLNQPQHF	TGTGCCTGGAGTGCAGGAACCCTTAATCAGCCCCAGCATTTT
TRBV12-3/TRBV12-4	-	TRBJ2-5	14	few	CASSLLGGRETQYF	TGTGCCAGCAGTTTGCTAGGGGGGAGAGAGACCCAGTACTTC
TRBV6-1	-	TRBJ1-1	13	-	CASSIQARTEAFF	TGTGCCAGCAGCATCCAGGCCCGAACGGAAGCTTTCTTT
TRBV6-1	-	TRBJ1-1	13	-	CASSAWGRTEAFF	TGTGCCAGCAGTGCCTGGGGTCGGACTGAAGCTTTCTTT
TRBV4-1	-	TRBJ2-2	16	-	CASSPEGWTNTGELFF	TGCGCCAGCAGTCCTGAAGGGTGGACGAACACCGGGGAGCTGTTTTTT
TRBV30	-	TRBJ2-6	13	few	CARRPVGANVLTF	TGTGCACGGAGGCCAGTTGGGGCCAACGTCCTGACTTTC
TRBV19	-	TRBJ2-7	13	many	CAAGTPSSYEQYF	TGTGCCGCCGGGACACCAAGCTCCTACGAGCAGTACTTC
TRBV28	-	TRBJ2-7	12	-	CASREREDEQYF	TGTGCCAGCAGAGAAAGGGAGGACGAGCAGTACTTC
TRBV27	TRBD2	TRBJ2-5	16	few	CASSLGAGGLSETQYF	TGTGCCAGCAGTTTAGGTGCGGGGGGCCTATCAGAGACCCAGTACTTC
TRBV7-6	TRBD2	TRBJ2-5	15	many	CASSPESGLPETQYF	TGTGCCAGCAGCCCAGAATCGGGACTACCAGAGACCCAGTACTTC
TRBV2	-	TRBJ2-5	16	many	CASTKGLHGTGETQYF	TGTGCCAGCACCAAGGGTCTACATGGCACAGGGGAGACCCAGTACTTC
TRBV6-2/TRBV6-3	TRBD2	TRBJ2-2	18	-	CASSPILAGGPETGELFF	TGTGCCAGCAGCCCCATACTAGCGGGAGGGCCGGAGACCGGGGAGCTGTTTTTT
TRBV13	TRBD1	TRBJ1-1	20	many	CASSPIYTGGSQGVRTEAFF	TGTGCCAGCAGCCCCATTTATACTGGGGGTTCCCAGGGGGTAAGAACTGAAGCTTTCTTT
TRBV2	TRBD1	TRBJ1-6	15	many	CASSDQGGYNSPLHF	TGTGCCAGCAGTGATCAGGGGGGCTATAATTCACCCCTCCACTTT
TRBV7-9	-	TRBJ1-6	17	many	CASSLPPRGIYNSPLHF	TGTGCCAGCAGCTTACCGCCCAGGGGAATATATAATTCACCCCTCCACTTT
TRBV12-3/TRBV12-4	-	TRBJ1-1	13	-	CASSLGARKGAFF	TGTGCCAGCAGTTTAGGTGCGAGGAAGGGGGCTTTCTTT
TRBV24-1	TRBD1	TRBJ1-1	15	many	CATRPGDRGRTEAFF	TGTGCCACCAGGCCAGGGGACAGGGGACGCACTGAAGCTTTCTTT
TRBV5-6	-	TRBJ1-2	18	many	CASTLPLPPGRPNYGYTF	TGTGCCAGCACCCTCCCGCTCCCCCCAGGGCGTCCTAACTATGGCTACACCTTC
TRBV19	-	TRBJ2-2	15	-	CASSIGHRVPGELFF	TGTGCCAGTAGTATCGGCCACAGGGTCCCCGGGGAGCTGTTTTTT
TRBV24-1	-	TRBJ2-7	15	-	CATSDPRPGSYEQYF	TGTGCCACCAGTGACCCGAGGCCGGGTTCCTACGAGCAGTACTTC
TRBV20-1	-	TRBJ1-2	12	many	CSARWLRKGYTF	TGCAGTGCTAGGTGGTTACGGAAAGGCTACACCTTC
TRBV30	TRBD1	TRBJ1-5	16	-	CAWSSDRTLSNQPQHF	TGTGCCTGGAGTTCGGACAGGACCCTTAGCAATCAGCCCCAGCATTTT
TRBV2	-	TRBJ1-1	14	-	CASSEALSRTDAFF	TGTGCCAGCAGTGAAGCGCTCAGTAGGACTGATGCTTTCTTT
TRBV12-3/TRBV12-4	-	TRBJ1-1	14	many	CASSSDSMNTEAFF	TGTGCCAGCAGCTCGGACAGTATGAACACTGAAGCTTTCTTT
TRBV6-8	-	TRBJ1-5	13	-	CATCIGENQPQHF	TGTGCCACTTGCATTGGGGAGAATCAGCCCCAGCATTTT
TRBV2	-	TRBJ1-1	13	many	CASSEGVTTEAFF	TGTGCCAGCAGTGAGGGGGTAACCACTGAAGCTTTCTTT
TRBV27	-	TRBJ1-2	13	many	CASSYRGTYGYTF	TGTGCCAGCAGTTACCGGGGGACGTATGGCTACACCTTC
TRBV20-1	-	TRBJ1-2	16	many	CSSRDSRAAGDYGYTF	TGCAGTTCTAGAGACTCCCGGGCCGCGGGCGACTATGGCTACACCTTC
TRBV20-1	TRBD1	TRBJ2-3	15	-	CSARPGQGSTDTQYF	TGCAGTGCTAGACCCGGACAGGGTAGCACAGATACGCAGTATTTT
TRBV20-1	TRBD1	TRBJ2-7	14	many	CSANDRVGFGEQYF	TGCAGTGCAAACGACAGGGTGGGCTTTGGGGAGCAGTACTTC
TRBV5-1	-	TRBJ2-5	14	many	CASSLGAVQETQYF	TGCGCCAGCAGCTTGGGGGCAGTCCAAGAGACCCAGTACTTC
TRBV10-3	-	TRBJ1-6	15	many	CAISSNTDRNSPLHF	TGTGCCATCAGTTCAAATACAGACAGAAATTCACCCCTCCACTTT
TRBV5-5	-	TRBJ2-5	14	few	CASLPFMLGETQYF	TGTGCCAGTCTACCTTTTATGTTGGGGGAGACCCAGTACTTC
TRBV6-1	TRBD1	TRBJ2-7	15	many	CASRLDRGLSYEQYF	TGTGCCAGCAGACTAGACAGGGGACTCTCCTACGAGCAGTACTTC
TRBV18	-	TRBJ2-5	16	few	CASSPYTGHNKETQYF	TGTGCCAGCTCACCGTATACGGGACATAACAAAGAGACCCAGTACTTC
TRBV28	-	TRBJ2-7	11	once	CSSSFYYEQYF	TGTTCCAGCAGTTTCTACTACGAGCAGTACTTC
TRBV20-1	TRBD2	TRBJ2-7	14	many	CSARLTSGLYEQYF	TGCAGTGCTAGACTGACTAGCGGGCTTTACGAGCAGTACTTC
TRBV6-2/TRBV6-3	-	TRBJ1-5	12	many	CASADSNQPQHF	TGTGCCAGCGCCGATAGCAATCAGCCCCAGCATTTT
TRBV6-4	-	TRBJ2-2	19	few	CASSDEWGGADTLTGELFF	TGTGCCAGCAGTGACGAATGGGGGGGCGCGGACACTCTCACCGGGGAGCTGTTTTTT
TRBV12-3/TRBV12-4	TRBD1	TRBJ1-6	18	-	CASSLALRWDRENSPLHF	TGTGCCAGCAGTTTAGCGCTAAGGTGGGACAGGGAGAATTCACCCCTCCACTTT
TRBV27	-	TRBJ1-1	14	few	CASSRVEGDTEAFF	TGTGCCAGCAGTAGGGTTGAAGGGGACACTGAAGCTTTCTTT
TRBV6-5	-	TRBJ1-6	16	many	CASSYSFKGGGSPLHF	TGTGCCAGCAGTTACTCGTTCAAGGGCGGGGGGTCACCCCTCCACTTT
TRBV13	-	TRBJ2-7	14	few	CASSLMTASYEQYF	TGTGCCAGCAGCTTAATGACAGCTTCCTACGAGCAGTACTTC